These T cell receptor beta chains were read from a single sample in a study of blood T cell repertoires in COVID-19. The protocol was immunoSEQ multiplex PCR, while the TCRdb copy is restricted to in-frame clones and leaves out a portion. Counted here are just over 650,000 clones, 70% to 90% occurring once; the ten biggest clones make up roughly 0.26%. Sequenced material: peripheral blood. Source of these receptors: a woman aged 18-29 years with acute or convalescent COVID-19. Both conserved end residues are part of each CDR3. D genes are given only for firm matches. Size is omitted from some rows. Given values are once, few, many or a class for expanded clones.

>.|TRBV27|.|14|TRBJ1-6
CASSLTVGNSPLHF
TGTGCCAGCAGTTTAACAGTAGGTAATTCACCCCTCCACTTT
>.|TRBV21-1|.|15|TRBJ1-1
CELQVPTGVNTEAFF
TGTGAGCTCCAGGTCCCTACAGGGGTGAACACTGAAGCTTTCTTT
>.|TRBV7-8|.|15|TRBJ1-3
CASSLTRVAGNTIYF
TGTGCCAGCAGCTTAACGCGGGTAGCGGGAAACACCATATATTTT
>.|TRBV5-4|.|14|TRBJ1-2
CASSLGGGGYGYTF
TGTGCCAGCAGCTTGGGGGGGGGAGGCTATGGCTACACCTTC
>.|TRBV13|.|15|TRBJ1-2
CASSINAGRSYGYTF
TGTGCCAGCAGCATAAACGCGGGACGGTCATATGGCTACACCTTC
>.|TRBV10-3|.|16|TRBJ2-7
CETRPDNPTLLYEQYF
TGTGAGACAAGGCCTGACAACCCGACCCTCCTTTACGAGCAGTACTTC
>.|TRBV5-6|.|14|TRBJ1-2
CASSPGIGLHGYTF
TGTGCCAGCAGCCCCGGGATTGGGCTCCATGGCTACACCTTC
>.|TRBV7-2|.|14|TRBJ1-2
CASSLVAPTHGYTF
TGTGCCAGCAGCTTAGTGGCCCCCACGCATGGCTACACCTTC
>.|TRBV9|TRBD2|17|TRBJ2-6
CASSVRLAGYGANVLTF
TGTGCCAGCAGCGTACGGCTAGCGGGGTATGGGGCCAACGTCCTGACTTTC
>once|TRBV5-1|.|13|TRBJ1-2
CASSPGTIGGYTF
TGCGCCAGCAGCCCGGGGACTATTGGAGGCTACACCTTC
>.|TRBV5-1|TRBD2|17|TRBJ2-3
CASSSLPGSGGRNTQYF
TGCGCCAGCAGCTCCCTCCCTGGGAGCGGGGGTAGGAATACGCAGTATTTT
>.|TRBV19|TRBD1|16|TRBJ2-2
CASSIGVNRGTGELFF
TGTGCCAGTAGTATAGGTGTTAACAGGGGGACCGGGGAGCTGTTTTTT
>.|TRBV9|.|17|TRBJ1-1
CASSPWGGTSENTEAFF
TGTGCCAGCAGCCCGTGGGGGGGCACGTCTGAGAACACTGAAGCTTTCTTT
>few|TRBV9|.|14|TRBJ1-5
CASSVGQGNQPQHF
TGTGCCAGCAGCGTAGGACAGGGCAATCAGCCCCAGCATTTT
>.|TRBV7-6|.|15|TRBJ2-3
CASSLAASSGDTQYF
TGTGCCAGCAGCTTAGCGGCCTCTTCGGGGGATACGCAGTATTTT
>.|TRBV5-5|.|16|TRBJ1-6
CASRTGGSSYNSPLHF
TGTGCCAGCAGGACAGGTGGTAGCTCCTATAATTCACCCCTCCACTTT
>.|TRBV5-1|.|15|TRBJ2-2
CASSLGTTNTGELFF
TGCGCCAGCAGCTTGGGGACAACGAACACCGGGGAGCTGTTTTTT
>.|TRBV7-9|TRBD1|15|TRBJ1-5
CASSRDRGGNQPQHF
TGTGCCAGCAGCCGAGACAGGGGTGGCAATCAGCCCCAGCATTTT
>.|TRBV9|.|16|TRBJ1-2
CASSVDLDRPFAGYTF
TGTGCCAGCAGCGTTGATCTTGACAGACCCTTTGCTGGCTACACCTTC